The text below deals with one T cell receptor beta chain. These data belong to a study of blood T cell repertoires in COVID-19. Generated by immunoSEQ multiplex PCR, the TCRdb table keeps only in-frame clones and is missing some. The sample holds around 300,000 clones, roughly 90% seen once. The sample consisted of peripheral blood. The clonotype was recovered from a woman in her 50s with active or convalescent COVID-19.

The CDR3 region is CAIRRLAGVSDTGELFF. CDR3 bases: TGTGCCATCAGACGACTAGCGGGGGTATCGGACACCGGGGAGCTGTTTTTT. This chain uses TRBV10-3 with TRBJ2-2, with 12 bases matching TRBD2. The CDR3 is 17 residues long. The V gene's germline CDR1 is ENHRY and CDR2 SYGVKD. J was trimmed by 3 bases and V by 6 bases; bases with no gene match: 8.